The 22 T cell receptor beta chains given below trace back to one sample, sequenced in a study of cytomegalovirus exposure and HLA in healthy donors (dated by TCRdb to about 2017). Library preparation used the immunoSEQ multiplex PCR assay. A mixture of 60 forward primers for TCR Vbeta segments and 13 reverse primers for TCR Jbeta segments was used in the multiplex PCR. TCRdb took this table from immuneACCESS and kept in-frame rearrangements with V and J called. Such tables lack part of the clones; where checked against another copy, unresolved V genes explain under half of the gap, and the rest is unexplained. The sample table holds approximately 170,000 clones, of which roughly 80% were seen once. Around 2.3% of the sample is held by the ten biggest clonotypes. Sequencing used PBMCs. These receptors originate from a male donor in good health and CMV-seronegative.

V gene TRBV27 combines with J gene TRBJ1-1; possibly TRBD1 for D (5 bases). Germline values: CDR1 MNHEY, CDR2 SMNVEV (reference sequence). The length of the CDR3 is 16 residues. With 5 bases removed from V and 0 bases from J, the gap between germline ends came to 16 bases. The DNA for the CDR3 is TGTGCCAGCAGTACCATCCGCAGGGAGGTGAACACTGAAGCTTTCTTT. Amino acids: CASSTIRREVNTEAFF.

The gene calls are TRBV4-1 and TRBJ1-1; D is undetermined. The CDR3 has 15 residues. V lost 4 bases and J 1 base, leaving 13 bases between the germline ends. The germline gives CDR1 MGHRA, CDR2 YSYEKL. As DNA, the CDR3 is TGCGCCAGCAGCCCATCCCCAGGTGGGAACACTGAAGCTTTCTTT. Protein: CASSPSPGGNTEAFF.

This clone was observed a few times. The J gene is TRBJ1-1, the V gene TRBV5-1, with D unresolved. Trimming took off 4 bases at V and 5 bases at J, with 12 bases between the two ends. Looked up from germline, CDR1 is SGHRS and CDR2 is YFSETQ. CDR3 length equals 13 residues. This chain's CDR3 is CASSITERTEAFF. CDR3 DNA sequence: TGCGCCAGCAGCATTACCGAGAGGACTGAAGCTTTCTTT.

This clone has a single count. An end of the junction does not agree with germline; a read error may underlie this. The gene calls are TRBV7-7 and TRBJ2-5; D is uncertain. Germline values: CDR1 SSHAT, CDR2 FNYEAQ (reference sequence). The CDR3 is 15 amino acids. This chain's CDR3 is CASSSGGTRQETQYF. The CDR3 DNA is TGTGCTAGCAGCTCAGGTGGCACCCGCCAGGAGACCCAGTACTTC.

This clone came up once. The V gene is TRBV6-5, the J gene TRBJ1-2; 7 nucleotides line up with TRBD1. V shed 6 bases, J shed 1 base, and the junction held 2 bases outside the gene matches. This CDR3 is 13 amino acids long. The germline gives CDR1 MNHEY, CDR2 SVGAGI. CDR3 residues: CASRTGVNYGYTF. CDR3 coding DNA: TGTGCCAGCAGAACAGGGGTTAACTATGGCTACACCTTC.

This clone was counted a few times. The chain uses TRBV5-4 and TRBJ1-2; 10 bases are a match to TRBD1. The junction had 3 bases not matched to a gene; V was cut back by 0 bases and J by 4 bases. This CDR3 contains 15 residues. The germline V gene encodes CDR1 SGHNT and CDR2 YYREEE (reference sequence). The CDR3 protein is CASSLVGQGFYGYTF. The CDR3 DNA follows: TGTGCCAGCAGCTTGGTGGGACAGGGGTTCTATGGCTACACCTTC.

J is TRBJ2-5 and V is TRBV6-1; no definite D call. Trimming took 0 bases from V and 1 from J, leaving 12 bases between them. The length of the CDR3 is 16 residues. Germline-derived CDR1 and CDR2 are MNHNS and SASEGT. CDR3 residues: CASSEARSRSQETQYF. The CDR3 DNA sequence: TGTGCCAGCAGTGAAGCGAGGTCTCGCAGCCAAGAGACCCAGTACTTC.

The chain recombines TRBV15 with TRBJ2-5, with D possibly TRBD2 on 5 matching bases. Gene TRBJ2-7 matches the end of the DNA better, so the J call may be wrong. In germline, CDR1 is LNHNV, CDR2 YYDKDF (reference sequence). This CDR3 has 11 amino acids. The CDR3 nucleotides are TGTGCCACCAGCGGAGGTTACGAGCAGTACTTC. It is translated as CATSGGYEQYF.

The chain couples TRBV11-3 to TRBJ2-5; perhaps TRBD1 as D (6 bases). V was trimmed by 1 base and J by 5 bases, leaving 14 bases between them. CDR3 length: 15 residues. CDR1 is SGHNT and CDR2 is YENEEA in the germline V gene. The CDR3 DNA is TGTGCCAGCAGCTTAGGTCAGGGGCGTGGGGAGACCCAGTACTTC. This encodes CASSLGQGRGETQYF. Full variable domain (rest looked up from reference TRBV11-3 and TRBJ2-5): EAGVVQSPRYKIIEKKQPVAFWCNPISGHNTLYWYLQNLGQGPELLIRYENEEAVDDSQLPKDRFSAERLKGVDSTLKIQPAELGDSAVYLCASSLGQGRGETQYFGPGTRLLVL.

The chain couples TRBV18 to TRBJ2-2, with a weak D call TRBD1 (6 bases). Trimming left V 2 bases short and J 7 bases short, with 14 bases between. Germline CDR1 KGHSH, CDR2 LQKENI. This CDR3 is built from 15 residues. The DNA of the CDR3 is TGTGCCAGCTCACCATGGGCAGGGGAAGGCGGGGAGCTGTTTTTT. Residues: CASSPWAGEGGELFF.

The chain has TRBV30 and TRBJ2-5; perhaps TRBD2 as D (7 bases). This CDR3 spans 12 amino acids. CDR1 and CDR2 (germline): GTSNPN, SVGIG (reference sequence). Trimming shortened V by 6 bases and J by 4 bases, and 12 bases separated the two germline ends. The CDR3 bases are TGTGCCTGCTCCGGGGGGCGAGAGACCCAGTACTTC. Protein product: CACSGGRETQYF.

Remarks on this clone: This sample also contains other DNA sequences that code for the same CDR3. The rearrangement uses TRBV5-1 and TRBJ2-3; D is uncertain. From germline, CDR1 is SGHRS and CDR2 YFSETQ. This CDR3 contains 14 residues. The V gene lost 3 bases and the J gene lost 0 bases, with 8 bases spanning the gap. The CDR3 loop is CASSSQVSTDTQYF. The CDR3 DNA sequence: TGCGCCAGCAGCTCTCAGGTTAGCACAGATACGCAGTATTTT.

This chain joins TRBV2 and TRBJ2-2; weak D call: TRBD1 (6 bases). The CDR3 has 15 amino acids. Germline V CDR1 and CDR2: SNHLY, FYNNEI. V lost 3 bases and J 5 bases, leaving 13 bases between the germline ends. Here the CDR3 reads CASSDLGRGTGELFF. The CDR3 DNA sequence: TGTGCCAGCAGTGACCTGGGTAGGGGGACCGGGGAGCTGTTTTTT.

The CDR3 nucleotides are TGCGCCAGCGGTATGTGGCTAGCGGGGTACAATGAGCAGTTCTTC. Its protein is CASGMWLAGYNEQFF. V usage is TRBV4-1 and J usage is TRBJ2-1, with TRBD2 identical over 9 bases. This CDR3 spans 15 amino acids. Germline CDR1 reads MGHRA; CDR2 reads YSYEKL. Losses at the gene ends were 8 bases for V and 4 bases for J; bases not matched to a gene: 9.

This chain links TRBV7-8 with TRBJ1-2; 8 bases align to TRBD1. In germline, CDR1 is SGHVS, CDR2 FQNEAQ. V trimming: 5 bases; J trimming: 5 bases; junction bases outside the gene matches: 13. The CDR3 has 16 residues. CDR3 region: CASSPRDRPEWYGYTF. CDR3 coding DNA: TGTGCCAGCAGCCCCCGGGACAGGCCCGAATGGTATGGCTACACCTTC. The full variable domain, its missing parts supplied by reference TRBV7-8 and TRBJ1-2, is GAGVSQSPRYKVAKRGQDVALRCDPISGHVSLFWYQQALGQGPEFLTYFQNEAQLDKSGLPSDRFFAERPEGSVSTLKIQRTQQEDSAVYLCASSPRDRPEWYGYTFGSGTRLTVV.

The V and J genes are TRBV9 and TRBJ2-5; D is perhaps TRBD1 (6 bases). The J call may be in error: the DNA end matches TRBJ2-7 better. This CDR3 is built from 16 residues. Germline assignment: CDR1 SGDLS and CDR2 YYNGEE. The CDR3 bases are TGTGCCAGCAGCGCCCATACCCAGGGGATCTCCTACGAGCAGTACTTC. As protein: CASSAHTQGISYEQYF.

The J gene is TRBJ2-7, the V gene TRBV4-1; 7 positions agree with TRBD1. V lost 1 base and J lost 2; bases outside the gene matches: 5. CDR1 and CDR2 from the germline V gene are MGHRA and YSYEKL. This CDR3 spans 15 amino acids. CDR3 in DNA: TGCGCCAGCAGCCAAGGGGACAGACTGACCTACGAGCAGTACTTC. It yields the protein CASSQGDRLTYEQYF.

The DNA of the CDR3 is TGTGCCTGGAGTGTAAGACAGGTGTATCAGCCCCAGCATTTT. Its protein product is CAWSVRQVYQPQHF. The chain employs TRBV30 and TRBJ1-5; D perhaps matches TRBD1 (6 bases). V lost 0 bases and J lost 5, with 11 bases in between. There are 14 residues in the CDR3. Germline V gene lookup returns CDR1 GTSNPN and CDR2 SVGIG (reference sequence).

The chain employs TRBV5-4 and TRBJ1-6, with a tentative D call TRBD1 (5 bases). Germline assignment: CDR1 SGHNT and CDR2 YYREEE (reference sequence). CDR3 length equals 16 residues. Trimming left V 2 bases short and J 4 bases short, with 13 bases between. Written as DNA, the CDR3 is TGTGCCAGCAGCTTAGGGGTCAATGATTATAATTCACCCCTCCACTTT. The encoded protein is CASSLGVNDYNSPLHF. The full variable domain, in which reference TRBV5-4 and TRBJ1-6 provide the parts outside the CDR3, is ETGVTQSPTHLIKTRGQQVTLRCSSQSGHNTVSWYQQALGQGPQFIFQYYREEENGRGNFPPRFSGLQFPNYSSELNVNALELDDSALYLCASSLGVNDYNSPLHFGNGTRLTVT.

The count of this clone is one. The chain recombines TRBV10-3 with TRBJ2-3; TRBD2 matches at 7 bases. This CDR3 comprises 14 residues. J gave up 3 bases and V 7 bases, and 7 bases lay outside the gene matches. Germline CDR1 reads ENHRY; CDR2 reads SYGVKD. CDR3 loop: CAINDRLATDTQYF. DNA of the CDR3: TGTGCCATCAATGACAGACTAGCAACAGATACGCAGTATTTT.

The chain joins TRBV9 to TRBJ1-1; D ambiguous. Germline V CDR1 and CDR2: SGDLS, YYNGEE. Trimming left V 3 bases short and J 0 bases short, with 6 bases between. CDR3 length: 13 residues. The CDR3 here is CASSAYMNTEAFF. CDR3 nucleotide sequence: TGTGCCAGCAGCGCGTACATGAACACTGAAGCTTTCTTT.

The rearrangement links TRBV19 to TRBJ1-1; no definite D call. The CDR3 spans 12 residues. Per the germline V gene, CDR1 is LNHDA and CDR2 is SQIVND (reference sequence). V was trimmed by 1 base and J by 7 bases, leaving 7 bases between them. The CDR3 spells CASSIGGYEAFF. The CDR3 DNA is TGTGCCAGTAGTATAGGAGGGTATGAAGCTTTCTTT. Variable domain in full (rest from reference TRBV19 and TRBJ1-1): DGGITQSPKYLFRKEGQNVTLSCEQNLNHDAMYWYRQDPGQGLRLIYYSQIVNDFQKGDIAEGYSVSREKKESFPLTVTSAQKNPTAFYLCASSIGGYEAFFGQGTRLTVV.